These T cell receptor beta chains were read from a single sample in a study of cytomegalovirus exposure and HLA in healthy donors. Measured with immunoSEQ multiplex PCR; TCRdb has only the in-frame clones, and not every one. This sample has 150,000 or so clones, with roughly 84% found just once. The material sequenced was PBMCs. The receptors come from a male donor in good health and CMV-seronegative. Each CDR3 is given with its conserved first and last residue. A D gene is named only where the DNA matches it firmly. Some rows have no size entry. The others give once, few or many, or a class for an expanded clone.

v_gene	j_gene	d_gene	abundance	CDR3nt	CDR3aa
TRBV19	TRBJ2-1	TRBD1	NA	TGTGCCAGTGGGACAGGGGGTTATGAGCAGTTCTTC	CASGTGGYEQFF
TRBV7-9	TRBJ1-1	NA	NA	TGTGCCAGCAGCTTCATGGCGAACACTGAAGCTTTCTTT	CASSFMANTEAFF
TRBV7-8	TRBJ2-7	NA	NA	TGTGCCAGCAGCTTCCTCTGGGGGGGGGCGGGGACGGTTATCTACGAGCAGTACTTC	CASSFLWGGAGTVIYEQYF
TRBV7-8	TRBJ2-1	TRBD2	few	TGTGCCAGCAGCTTTGCTTGGAGCGGGAGTTCCAATGAGCAGTTCTTC	CASSFAWSGSSNEQFF
TRBV6-5	TRBJ1-6	NA	NA	TGTGCCAGCAGTTACTCGTACGGGAGATCTTATTCACCCCTCCACTTT	CASSYSYGRSYSPLHF
TRBV29-1	TRBJ1-2	NA	NA	TGCAGCGTTGCCAGGGGAAGGGATGGCTACACCTTC	CSVARGRDGYTF
TRBV7-6	TRBJ1-4	NA	NA	TGTGCCAGCAGCTTAGTGGAGGGGTCCAATGAAAAACTGTTTTTT	CASSLVEGSNEKLFF
TRBV6-1	TRBJ1-5	TRBD1	few	TGTGCCAGCAGCCCAACAGGGGGCAATCAGCCCCAGCATTTT	CASSPTGGNQPQHF
TRBV6-5	TRBJ2-7	NA	NA	TGTGCCAGCAGTTACTCGGGGGGATATTTCGACGAGCAGTACTTC	CASSYSGGYFDEQYF
TRBV7-6	TRBJ2-3	TRBD2	NA	TGTGCCAGCAGCTTGACTAGCGGGCCTAGCACAGATACGCAGTATTTT	CASSLTSGPSTDTQYF
TRBV7-2	TRBJ1-6	NA	NA	TGTGCCAGCAGCCCGATGGACGGGGTAGGGAGTTCACCCCTCCACTTT	CASSPMDGVGSSPLHF
TRBV7-9	TRBJ1-2	TRBD1	NA	TGTGCCAGCAGCTCTGGCCCCCAGGGGGCGTATGGCTACACCTTC	CASSSGPQGAYGYTF
TRBV7-6	TRBJ2-2	TRBD1	NA	TGTGCCAGCAGCTTAGGTGCACAGGGGTACACCGGGGAGCTGTTTTTT	CASSLGAQGYTGELFF
TRBV2	TRBJ2-7	NA	NA	TGTGCCAGCTTCAGGGGTACCTACGAGCAGTACTTC	CASFRGTYEQYF
TRBV9	TRBJ2-2	TRBD2	NA	TGTGCCAGCAGCGTAGGTACTAGCGGGATTCTTGTCGGGGAGCTGTTTTTT	CASSVGTSGILVGELFF
TRBV12-5	TRBJ2-1	TRBD2	NA	TGTGCTAGTGGTTTGGTACTGAGCGGGAGGAGTGGTGAGCAGTTCTTC	CASGLVLSGRSGEQFF
TRBV5-1	TRBJ1-6	NA	NA	TGCGCCAGCAGCTTGTCTGCGGTAGGGGTCCATTCACCCCTCCACTTT	CASSLSAVGVHSPLHF
TRBV11-3	TRBJ2-3	TRBD2	NA	TGTGCCAGCGGACTAGCGGGACCAGGGGGTGCAGATACGCAGTATTTT	CASGLAGPGGADTQYF
TRBV27	TRBJ2-7	TRBD1	NA	TGTGCCGGAAACCGGGGCAGGGGGTACGAGCAGTACTTC	CAGNRGRGYEQYF
TRBV18	TRBJ1-3	NA	NA	TGTGCCAGCTCACCTCGGACAACATCCTCTGGAAACACCATATATTTT	CASSPRTTSSGNTIYF
TRBV29-1	TRBJ1-2	TRBD1	once	TGCAGCGTTGAAACCTCAGGGGGGGGCTACACCTTC	CSVETSGGGYTF
TRBV18	TRBJ1-1	NA	NA	TGTGCCAGCTCACTACAGGGCATGAACACTGAAGCTTTCTTT	CASSLQGMNTEAFF
TRBV5-4	TRBJ2-5	NA	NA	TGTGCCAGCAGCTTGGGCGGTCGGGGGATCATCCAGACCCAGTACTTC	CASSLGGRGIIQTQYF
TRBV19	TRBJ1-1	TRBD1	NA	TGTGCCAGTAGACAACGACAGGGGAACACTGAAGCTTTCTTT	CASRQRQGNTEAFF
TRBV28	TRBJ2-2	NA	NA	TGTGCCAGCAGTCGCAGTACAGGGTACACCGGGGAGCTGTTTTTT	CASSRSTGYTGELFF
TRBV28	TRBJ2-7	TRBD1	few	TGTGCCAGCAGTTTCCGGGGACAGACTGACTACGAGCAGTACTTC	CASSFRGQTDYEQYF
TRBV5-1	TRBJ1-4	NA	NA	TGCGCCAGCAGCCTGGGGGGAGAATGGGGAAAACTGTTTTTT	CASSLGGEWGKLFF
TRBV7-8	TRBJ2-5	TRBD2	NA	TGTGCCAGCAGCTTAGGACAGCGGGGCGGGGAGACCCAGTACTTC	CASSLGQRGGETQYF
TRBV5-8	TRBJ2-7	NA	NA	TGTGCCAGCAGCGTTAACAGGGTTGGGAACTACGAGCAGTACTTC	CASSVNRVGNYEQYF
TRBV5-4	TRBJ2-1	TRBD1	NA	TGTGCCAGCAGCACCCAGGGACAGAGGGTTTACAATGAGCAGTTCTTC	CASSTQGQRVYNEQFF
TRBV7-8	TRBJ1-1	NA	NA	TGTGCCAGCAGCTTAGTGCCAGAGAACACTGAAGCTTTCTTT	CASSLVPENTEAFF
TRBV28	TRBJ1-2	NA	NA	TGTGCCAGCAGTTCTATGGGGGGGGACTACTATGGCTACACCTTC	CASSSMGGDYYGYTF
TRBV7-9	TRBJ1-2	NA	NA	TGTGCCAGCAGCCAAGATGTCCGGACGGGACTGGGCTACACCTTC	CASSQDVRTGLGYTF
TRBV7-9	TRBJ1-1	NA	NA	TGTTCCAGCAGAGGAAGGTACAGGAACACTGAAGCTTTCTTT	CSSRGRYRNTEAFF
TRBV5-1	TRBJ2-2	NA	NA	TGCGCCAGCAGCTCCGAGTTAACCACCGGGGAGCTGTTTTTT	CASSSELTTGELFF
TRBV19	TRBJ1-2	NA	NA	TGTGCCAGTACTCAGTCTGTTGGCTATGGCTACACCTTC	CASTQSVGYGYTF
TRBV28	TRBJ1-2	TRBD1	once	TGTGCCATCTCCTCCGGGACAGGGGGTTACGGCTACACCTTC	CAISSGTGGYGYTF
TRBV5-4	TRBJ1-6	TRBD1	NA	TGTGCCAGCAGCGGGGGACAGGGCTCCTATAATTCACCCCTCCACTTT	CASSGGQGSYNSPLHF
TRBV2	TRBJ2-5	NA	NA	TGTGCCAGCCGACTAGAACATGGGACCCAGTACTTC	CASRLEHGTQYF
TRBV11-2	TRBJ2-7	NA	NA	TGTGCCAGCAGCTTAGTGCTTCCCTGGGGGGTCTCCTTAAACTACGAGCAGTACTTC	CASSLVLPWGVSLNYEQYF